This T cell receptor beta chain was identified in a study of T cells after yellow fever vaccination. The CDR3 loop spans 14 amino acids. Looked up from germline, CDR1 is SGDLS and CDR2 is YYNGEE. The V segment lost 3 bases and the J segment 5 bases; nucleotides outside the gene matches: 7. Study-wide findings and caveats: Most primary-vaccination clones recurred post-booster (around 97% CD4, just over 85% CD8).

TCRdb used MiXCR to reprocess the 5' RACE reads, holding one entry per CDR3 protein. Among under 550,000 distinct CDR3 sequences listed, less than 25% were seen once. This clonotype has only a few counts. Its specificity is not known. V is TRBV9 and J is TRBJ2-5, with 7 bases aligning to TRBD1. Here the sequenced sample was PBMCs, taken more than 20 days after the first yellow fever vaccination. This clonotype was obtained from a man younger than 35 who received the YFV17D yellow fever vaccine. The CDR3 DNA is TGTGCCAGCAGCGCTTCCGGGACAGTGGAGACCCAGTACTTC. This codes for CASSASGTVETQYF. Using reference TRBV9 and TRBJ2-5 for the parts outside the CDR3, the full variable domain is DSGVTQTPKHLITATGQRVTLRCSPRSGDLSVYWYQQSLDQGLQFLIQYYNGEERAKGNILERFSAQQFPDLHSELNLSSLELGDSALYFCASSASGTVETQYFGPGTRLLVL.